The T cell receptor beta chain described here comes from a study of blood T cell repertoires in COVID-19 (dated by TCRdb to the early 2020s). Context from the whole study: Samples covering the acute and convalescent phases of COVID-19 were provided by collaborators in the United States, Italy and Spain. The material from the prospective study consisted of cDNA or gDNA derived from T cells, B-cell-depleted T cells, or PBMCs. Subjects who had been exposed to COVID-19, were actively infected with it, or had recovered from it provided the deeply sampled blood TCRbeta repertoires that made up the dataset. A freely available public database, intended as a resource for researchers studying the immune response to SARS-CoV-2, is where the repertoires were released. Samples came from the ongoing ImmuneRACE study (first 160 participants) plus 1,254 subjects from 6 global collaborators. The sample metadata nearly always contained a de-identified subject ID, COVID-19 status, age in years and sex. HLA class I and class II types, where available, came from metadata supplied by the sample provider rather than from assay-based typing. What the work shows at the level of the full study, not this receptor alone: Clinical and demographic metadata were provided uncurated, with the amount varying by source and participant.

TCRbeta CDR3 regions were amplified from genomic DNA by means of the immunoSEQ Assay, a bias-controlled multiplex PCR. From the authors' description of their analysis: Nucleated cell counts per sample were estimated from amplification of reference gene primers within the assay. Sequence reads were collapsed and filtered to measure the absolute abundance of every unique TCRbeta CDR3 rearrangement. For each sample, productive Simpson clonality was calculated by taking the square root of Simpson's diversity index across productive rearrangements. TCRdb re-hosts the immuneACCESS table, in-frame sequences only. Its copies lack some clones; in the studies checked, an unresolved V gene accounts for under half of them, and the cause for the rest is not known. That table furnishes V, J and clone size, whereas the DNA furnished D and trimming. Present in this sample are approximately 220,000 clones, 84% of which were seen just once. Roughly 6.2% of the sample is in the top ten clones.

Enrolling through a virtual design, the prospective study's participants ranged in age from roughly 18 to 100 years and lived across roughly 23 United States geographic areas. In the prospective study, cohorts were assigned on the basis of participant-reported clinical history obtained from a screening survey and a study questionnaire. Recovered participants in ImmuneRACE Cohort 3 were defined by two consecutive negative NP/OP PCR tests, clearance by a healthcare professional, or resolution of symptoms. In the prospective study, mobile phlebotomists collected whole blood, serum and a nasopharyngeal or oropharyngeal swab from each participant. Over a roughly two-month period, participants in the prospective study had the option of providing additional blood draws and questionnaires. Before DNA extraction, prospective study blood samples were shipped either frozen or at room temperature. In regard to this clone: The antigen it binds to is not known. The record has no base qualities; no much larger clone is one base away.

V is cut by 8 bases and J by 0 bases, and the space between the germline ends is 14 bases. The cysteine opens and the phenylalanine closes a CDR3 of 15 amino acids. The CDR3 DNA has 45 bases and is translated from base 1. The chain employs TRBV23-1 and TRBJ1-3; a weak D assignment points to TRBD1 (6 bases agree). TRBV23-1 is placed among ORFs of uncertain function. The sequence was collected from a woman aged 40 to 50 who had recovered from COVID-19. The sequenced sample consisted of PBMCs or T cells enriched from blood (not recorded which). CDR3 sequence: CASFWGHTSGNTIYF. The DNA sequence is given as TGCGCCAGCTTTTGGGGACACACCTCTGGAAACACCATATATTTT.